This note documents a single T cell receptor beta chain sequence. Its cognate antigen is unknown. V was clipped by 0 bases and J by 4 bases; unmatched bases: 1. Germline V gives CDR1 SGHDT, CDR2 YYEEEE. This CDR3 is 15 amino acids long. The data were taken from a study of cytomegalovirus exposure and HLA in healthy donors. General study points: There were about 160 TCR beta chains listed as cytomegalovirus-associated. Most of the CMV-associated TCR beta chains (in a later analysis) appeared to be HLA-restricted.

The study ran its PCR with 60 Vbeta and 13 Jbeta primers. The protocol was immunoSEQ multiplex PCR, while the TCRdb copy is restricted to in-frame clones and leaves out a portion. This sample carries 200,000 or so clones, roughly 80% of them seen once, and the ten largest clones take about 2.4%. The rearrangement links TRBV5-6 to TRBJ2-2, with 9 bases lining up with TRBD1. What was sequenced was PBMCs. The sequence derives from a woman in her fifties or sixties in good health and CMV-seropositive. CDR3: CASSLDRGLTGELFF. CDR3 coding DNA: TGTGCCAGCAGCTTGGACAGGGGGCTCACCGGGGAGCTGTTTTTT.